This is a list of T cell receptor beta chains from one sample in a study of monozygotic twins with cystic fibrosis. The data were produced by immunoSEQ multiplex PCR, yet TCRdb's version contains in-frame clones alone and is incomplete. Among over 15,000 clones, about 96% were seen once, and the ten largest hold 0.62%. Sequenced input: blood. Receptors were obtained from a girl aged 2 to 10 with cystic fibrosis. Both conserved end residues are part of each CDR3. The D gene is left open where the match is weak. Rows give clone size only sometimes, using once, few, many, or a class for an expanded clone.

j_call clone_size v_call cdr3_length d_call cdr3_nt cdr3_aa
TRBJ2-1 . TRBV6-5 15 . TGTGCCAGCAGTTGGAGGGGGGGCTCCTACAATGAGCAGTTCTTC CASSWRGGSYNEQFF
TRBJ2-7 few TRBV19 14 TRBD1 TGTGCCAGTAGTAGGGACAGGGCGGGGTACGAGCAGTACTTC CASSRDRAGYEQYF
TRBJ1-3 . TRBV5-1 16 . TGCGCCAGCAGCTTGGCTACGGGGAAATCTGGAAACACCATATATTTT CASSLATGKSGNTIYF
TRBJ1-5 . TRBV10-3 18 . TGTGCCATCAGTGAGTCGGTCGTGGCGGGGCACCTCGGTCAGCCCCAGCATTTT CAISESVVAGHLGQPQHF
TRBJ1-1 once TRBV15 14 . TGTGCCACCAGCAGAGCCGAACCGGGGACTGAAGCTTTCTTT CATSRAEPGTEAFF
TRBJ2-7 . TRBV7-8 14 . TGTGCCAGCAGCTCAGACAGGACCCCCTACGAGCAGTACTTC CASSSDRTPYEQYF
TRBJ1-5 . TRBV27 14 . TGTGCCAGCTCGCGGGTTTTGGGTAATCAGCCCCAGCATTTT CASSRVLGNQPQHF
TRBJ2-7 . TRBV6-5 15 TRBD1 TGTGCCAGCAGTTCCCCGACAGGGAACCCATACGAGCAGTACTTC CASSSPTGNPYEQYF
TRBJ1-1 . TRBV5-6 17 . TGTGCCAGCAGCTCGAAGGGGCGGCCTTCTCCTAACACTGAAGCTTTCTTT CASSSKGRPSPNTEAFF
TRBJ1-6 once TRBV6-5 15 . TGTGCCAGCAGCGCACAGGGAGCCAATAATTCACCCCTCCACTTT CASSAQGANNSPLHF
TRBJ2-2 . TRBV4-1 15 . TGCGCCAGCAGCCAAGAGTTAGGGAACACCGGGGAGCTGTTTTTT CASSQELGNTGELFF
TRBJ1-2 . TRBV6-5 14 . TGTGCCAGCAGTTACGGGCAGGGGAACTATGGCTACACCTTC CASSYGQGNYGYTF
TRBJ2-3 . TRBV5-6 12 . TGTGCCAGCAGCTGGGGGGAAGATACGCAGTATTTT CASSWGEDTQYF
TRBJ2-1 . TRBV11-3 16 . TGTGCCAGCAGCTTAGCCCCCCCAGGCCCCCACAATGAGCAGTTCTTC CASSLAPPGPHNEQFF
TRBJ1-1 once TRBV2 11 . TGTGCCAGCACTGTGCAGGCTGAAGCTTTCTTT CASTVQAEAFF
TRBJ2-3 . TRBV2 14 TRBD2 TGTGCCAGCAGTTTCAGCGGGGCGGGAGATACGCAGTATTTT CASSFSGAGDTQYF
TRBJ2-7 . TRBV7-2 16 TRBD2 TGTGCCAGCAGCGGAAGTATGCTAGCGGGGTTGCACGAGCAGTACTTC CASSGSMLAGLHEQYF
TRBJ1-1 . TRBV29-1 13 . TGCAGCGTTGTTCAGAGACTGAACACTGAAGCTTTCTTT CSVVQRLNTEAFF
TRBJ1-4 . TRBV25-1 15 TRBD1 TGTGCCAGCAGTGACGTACAGGGGGCTGGGGAAAAACTGTTTTTT CASSDVQGAGEKLFF
TRBJ1-2 . TRBV6-1 13 . TGTGCCAGCAGTGTTGGGGGGCGGCAGGGCTACACCTTC CASSVGGRQGYTF
TRBJ2-7 . TRBV27 15 TRBD1 TGTGCCAGCAGATCTTACAGGGGCAGCTCCTACGAGCAGTACTTC CASRSYRGSSYEQYF
TRBJ2-7 . TRBV7-2 15 . TGTGCCAGCAGCTTAGCGGCAGGGGCAGCCTACGAGCAGTACTTC CASSLAAGAAYEQYF
TRBJ2-2 . TRBV18 12 . TGTGCCAGCTCACCAGGATCGGGGGAGCTGTTTTTT CASSPGSGELFF
TRBJ1-4 . TRBV7-8 15 . TGTGCCAGCAGCTCTGGGACACTAGTTAATGAAAAACTGTTTTTT CASSSGTLVNEKLFF
TRBJ2-3 . TRBV6-5 14 . TGTGCCAGCAGTCGGGTCAGGGACGGGGATACGCAGTATTTT CASSRVRDGDTQYF
TRBJ2-3 . TRBV19 16 . TGTGCCAGTAGTATATCGGTCCAGGCTAGCACAGATACGCAGTATTTT CASSISVQASTDTQYF
TRBJ2-5 . TRBV5-6 15 TRBD2 TGTGCCAGCAGCTTGGGACTAGCGGGGGGAGAGACCCAGTACTTC CASSLGLAGGETQYF
TRBJ2-2 . TRBV4-1 15 . TGCGCCAGCAGCCAAGAAACAGGGTTGGGCGGGGAGCTGTTTTTT CASSQETGLGGELFF
TRBJ2-7 . TRBV6-6 12 . TGTGCCAGCAGTTACGGAGGGTTTGAGCAGTACTTC CASSYGGFEQYF
TRBJ2-7 . TRBV15 19 . TGTGCCACCAGCTCCGGGCGTAGTTTGTGGTCCGCCCGGCAACACGAGCAGTACTTC CATSSGRSLWSARQHEQYF
TRBJ2-5 . TRBV5-4 13 . TGTGCCAGCAGGTGGAGGGGGGGAGAGACCCAGTACTTC CASRWRGGETQYF
TRBJ2-1 . TRBV5-4 13 . TGTGCCAGCAGCTTGCCGGGGGACAATGAGCAGTTCTTC CASSLPGDNEQFF
TRBJ1-1 . TRBV10-3 13 . TGTGCCATCAGTGACCCGGGGGGGGGTGAAGCTTTCTTT CAISDPGGGEAFF
TRBJ2-1 . TRBV4-3 16 TRBD2 TGCGCCAGCAGCCAAGATTCCAGCGGGGTCTACAATGAGCAGTTCTTC CASSQDSSGVYNEQFF
TRBJ2-1 . TRBV19 14 . TGTGCCAGTAGTCTAGGATCCTCGGGGAATGAGCAGTTCTTC CASSLGSSGNEQFF
TRBJ2-7 . TRBV6-5 13 TRBD1 TGTGTCTCGAAACGGGACAGAGCCTACGAGCAGTACTTC CVSKRDRAYEQYF
TRBJ2-7 once TRBV13 15 . TGTGCCAGCAGCTCCCAAGGGTCAGGCCACTACGAGCAGTACTTC CASSSQGSGHYEQYF
TRBJ2-3 . TRBV7-2 13 . TGTGCCAGCAGCTTAGTTCACACAGATACGCAGTATTTT CASSLVHTDTQYF
TRBJ1-5 . TRBV5-6 14 . TGTGCCAGCAGCTGGGGCAGGGAGGCACAGCCCCAGCATTTT CASSWGREAQPQHF
TRBJ1-4 few TRBV7-9 15 TRBD1 TGTGCCAGCAGCTCGACAGACAGGGTGGCCGAAAAACTGTTTTTT CASSSTDRVAEKLFF
TRBJ1-2 once TRBV30 13 . TGTGCCTGGAGTGTAAGAGGGGACTATGGCTACACCTTC CAWSVRGDYGYTF
TRBJ1-3 . TRBV28 12 . TGTGCCAGCAGTTTACAAGCGGGGACTACATATTTT CASSLQAGTTYF
TRBJ2-2 . TRBV14 13 . TGTGCCAGCAGCCAAGAGTCGACCGGGGAGCTGTTTTTT CASSQESTGELFF
TRBJ1-6 . TRBV7-9 14 . TGTGCCAGCAGCTTAGACAGCCTTTATTCACCCCTCCACTTT CASSLDSLYSPLHF
TRBJ2-6 . TRBV11-3 13 . TGTGCCAGCAGCTTATCTGGGGCCAACGTCCTGACTTTC CASSLSGANVLTF
TRBJ2-1 once TRBV7-7 15 . TGTGCCAGCAGCCACCTCGGGGTTTCCTACAATGAGCAGTTCTTC CASSHLGVSYNEQFF
TRBJ2-1 . TRBV7-9 12 . TGTGCCAGCAGCCGCGTGCCGGGACAGCAGTTCTTC CASSRVPGQQFF
TRBJ1-4 once TRBV5-1 14 . TGCGCCAGCAGCTTAGTGGGATCTAATGAAAAACTGTTTTTT CASSLVGSNEKLFF
TRBJ1-2 . TRBV7-9 15 . TGTGCCAGCAGCCTCACCCGGGCAGGCAACTATGGCTACACCTTC CASSLTRAGNYGYTF
TRBJ1-2 once TRBV19 14 . TGTGCCAGTAGTCCCAGTGGCTTGAACTATGGCTACACCTTC CASSPSGLNYGYTF
TRBJ1-6 few TRBV7-2 13 . TGTGCCACCCTTCGATACTCTAATTCACCCCTCCACTTT CATLRYSNSPLHF
TRBJ2-5 . TRBV2 12 . TGTGCCAGCAGTGGCGTGGGGGAGACCCAGTACTTC CASSGVGETQYF
TRBJ2-3 . TRBV7-8 16 TRBD2 TGTGCCAGCAGCTTAAGTGGCGGGGGGGGGCAAGATACGCAGTATTTT CASSLSGGGGQDTQYF
TRBJ2-4 . TRBV4-1 20 TRBD1 TGCGCCAGCAGCCAAGAAAAGGGGGACAGGGCGAAACTAGCCAAAAACATTCAGTACTTC CASSQEKGDRAKLAKNIQYF
TRBJ2-5 once TRBV5-1 15 TRBD2 TGCGCCAGCAGCTTGATGCGGGGGTTCCAAGAGACCCAGTACTTC CASSLMRGFQETQYF
TRBJ1-6 . TRBV9 15 . TGTGCCAGCAGCGTAGAGGGCAGGGTAGGCTCACCCCTCCACTTT CASSVEGRVGSPLHF